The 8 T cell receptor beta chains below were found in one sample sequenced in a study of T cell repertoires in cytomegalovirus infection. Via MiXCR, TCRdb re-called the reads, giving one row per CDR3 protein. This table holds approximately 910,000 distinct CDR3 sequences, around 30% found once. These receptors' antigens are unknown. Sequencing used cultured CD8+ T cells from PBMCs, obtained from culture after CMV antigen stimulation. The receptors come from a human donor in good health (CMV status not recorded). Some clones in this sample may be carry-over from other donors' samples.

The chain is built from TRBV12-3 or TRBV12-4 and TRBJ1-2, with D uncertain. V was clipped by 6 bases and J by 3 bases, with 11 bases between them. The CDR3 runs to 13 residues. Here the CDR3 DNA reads TGTGCCAGCAGGCAGGACGGGGACTATGGCTACACCTTC. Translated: CASRQDGDYGYTF.

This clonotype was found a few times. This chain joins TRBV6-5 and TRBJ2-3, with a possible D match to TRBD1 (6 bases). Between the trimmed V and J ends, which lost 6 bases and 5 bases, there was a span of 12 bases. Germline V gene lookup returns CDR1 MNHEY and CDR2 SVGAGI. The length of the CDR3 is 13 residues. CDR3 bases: TGTGCCAGCAGAACAGGGTTTTTAGATACGCAGTATTTT. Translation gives CASRTGFLDTQYF.

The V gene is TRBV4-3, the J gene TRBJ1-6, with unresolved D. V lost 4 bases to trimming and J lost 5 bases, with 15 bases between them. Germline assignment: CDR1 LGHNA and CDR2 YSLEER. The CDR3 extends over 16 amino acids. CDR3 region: CASSPGLGRNNSPLHF. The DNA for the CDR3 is TGCGCCAGCAGCCCCGGACTGGGAAGAAATAATTCACCCCTCCACTTT.

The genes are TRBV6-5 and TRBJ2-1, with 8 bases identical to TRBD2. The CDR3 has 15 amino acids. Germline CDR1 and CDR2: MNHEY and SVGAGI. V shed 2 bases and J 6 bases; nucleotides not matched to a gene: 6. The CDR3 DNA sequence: TGTGCCAGCAGTTACGAACGGGGGGGTTTCAATGAGCAGTTCTTC. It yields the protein CASSYERGGFNEQFF.

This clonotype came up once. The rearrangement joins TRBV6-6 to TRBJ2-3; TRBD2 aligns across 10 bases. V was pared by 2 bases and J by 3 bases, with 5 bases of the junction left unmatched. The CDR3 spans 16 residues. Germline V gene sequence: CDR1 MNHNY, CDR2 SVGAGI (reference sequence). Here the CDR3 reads CASSYPERGGTDTQYF. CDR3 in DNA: TGTGCCAGCAGTTACCCAGAGCGGGGGGGGACAGATACGCAGTATTTT.

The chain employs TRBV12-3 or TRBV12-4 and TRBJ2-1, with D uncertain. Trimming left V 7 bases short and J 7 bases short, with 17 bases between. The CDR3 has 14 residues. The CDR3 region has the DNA TGTGCCAGCACCAACGGACCTAGGGCAAATGAGCAGTTCTTC. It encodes CASTNGPRANEQFF.

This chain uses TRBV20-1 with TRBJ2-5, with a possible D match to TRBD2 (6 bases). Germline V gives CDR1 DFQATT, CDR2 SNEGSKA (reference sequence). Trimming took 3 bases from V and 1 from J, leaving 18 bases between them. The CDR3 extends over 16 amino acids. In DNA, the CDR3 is TGCAGTGCTAGCATAGCAGAGCGGGTGGCCCAAGAGACCCAGTACTTC. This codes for CSASIAERVAQETQYF.

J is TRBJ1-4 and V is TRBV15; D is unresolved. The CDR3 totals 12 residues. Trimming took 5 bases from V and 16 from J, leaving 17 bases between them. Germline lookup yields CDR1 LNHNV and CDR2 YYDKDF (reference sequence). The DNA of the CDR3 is TGTGCCACCAGCTCTTACCGGGAGCCACCGTTTTTT. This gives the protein CATSSYREPPFF.